The present TCR beta chain was sequenced within a study of CD8 T cells in Susac syndrome. Study-wide context: Sequenced Susac syndrome patients included roughly 6 with clinically active disease and about eight in remission. At the time of blood draw, patients with Susac syndrome were therapy-naive, receiving corticosteroids, or receiving intravenous immunoglobulin alone.

Reverse transcription of about 0.5 to 1 ug RNA was carried out with random hexamers. A multiplex approach, immunoSEQ multiplex PCR, amplified TCR beta CDR3 across 54 Vbeta and 13 Jbeta. TCRdb fed the immunoSEQ multiplex PCR reads into MiXCR, producing one record per CDR3 protein. The sample consists of roughly 180,000 distinct CDR3 sequences, about 95% of them appearing once. Trimming took off 1 base at V and 5 bases at J, with 8 bases between the two ends. Germline V gene sequence: CDR1 SGHDN, CDR2 FVKESK. The CDR3 totals 13 residues. It was negative isolation that provided the CD8+ and CD4+ T cells, whereas TEMRA cells were enriched by FACS.

The TCR originated in a human donor with Susac syndrome. The sample was CD4+ T cells from PBMCs. The J gene is TRBJ2-5, the V gene TRBV14, with D hard to call. The CDR3 bases are TGTGCCAGCAGCCAAGGGTCGCGGGAGACCCAGTACTTC. Protein: CASSQGSRETQYF. Full variable domain (outside the CDR3, taken from reference TRBV14 and TRBJ2-5): EAGVTQFPSHSVIEKGQTVTLRCDPISGHDNLYWYRRVMGKEIKFLLHFVKESKQDESGMPNNRFLAERTGGTYSTLKVQPAELEDSGVYFCASSQGSRETQYFGPGTRLLVL.